The 14 T cell receptor beta chains listed next were all sequenced from one sample in a study of cytomegalovirus exposure and HLA in healthy donors. The PCR had 60 Vbeta and 13 Jbeta primers. TCRdb's copy holds only in-frame clones and misses some; the assay was immunoSEQ multiplex PCR. This sample's table has around 70,000 clones. What was sequenced was PBMCs. Every receptor here comes from a man between 40 and 49 years old in good health and CMV-seronegative.

The chain links TRBV10-3 to TRBJ1-5; 7 nucleotides line up with TRBD1. Germline values: CDR1 ENHRY, CDR2 SYGVKD. The CDR3 extends over 14 amino acids. V gave up 6 bases and J gave up 7 bases; unmatched junction bases: 9. CDR3 in DNA: TGTGCCATCAGGCGACAGGGAAACGGACAGCCCCAGCATTTT. This translates into CAIRRQGNGQPQHF.

The V call is TRBV30, the J call TRBJ2-5; no clear D. There are 13 residues in the CDR3. Trimming left V 0 bases short and J 5 bases short, with 10 bases between. CDR1 is GTSNPN, CDR2 SVGIG, per germline (reference sequence). The CDR3, as DNA: TGTGCCTGGAGTGTATTTGCGATGGAGACCCAGTACTTC. This translates into CAWSVFAMETQYF.

This sequence joins TRBV11-3 and TRBJ1-3, with D tentatively TRBD1 (6 bases). Trimming took 7 bases from V and 2 from J, leaving 15 bases between them. This CDR3 comprises 15 residues. Germline V gives CDR1 SGHNT, CDR2 YENEEA. As DNA, the CDR3 is TGTGCCAGCACCCCCCGGGACAACCCTGGAAACACCATATATTTT. It codes for CASTPRDNPGNTIYF.

This sequence joins TRBV11-2 and TRBJ2-1; TRBD2 matches at 7 bases. The V segment lost 11 bases and the J segment 9 bases; nucleotides outside the gene matches: 13. Germline V gives CDR1 SGHAT, CDR2 FQNNGV. The CDR3 has 13 amino acids. CDR3 coding DNA: TGTGCCGCCGGGGGGTCGAGGGGCGGTGAGCAGTTCTTC. Its protein is CAAGGSRGGEQFF.

This chain uses TRBV28 with TRBJ1-1; 11 positions agree with TRBD1. Per the germline V gene, CDR1 is MDHEN and CDR2 is SYDVKM. This CDR3 comprises 17 residues. The J segment lost 0 bases and the V segment lost 3 bases, leaving 6 bases of the junction unmatched. This CDR3 is CASSFPRTGGVNTEAFF. The CDR3 bases are TGTGCCAGCAGTTTCCCGCGGACAGGGGGCGTGAACACTGAAGCTTTCTTT.

The V call is TRBV7-2, the J call TRBJ2-1; possible D gene TRBD1, 6 bases. V dropped 3 bases and J dropped 1 base, with 13 bases sitting between them. Germline lookup yields CDR1 SGHTA and CDR2 FQGNSA. The CDR3 runs 16 residues. The CDR3 protein is CASSFSGVRSYNEQFF. The DNA for the CDR3 is TGTGCCAGCAGCTTCTCAGGGGTTCGATCCTACAATGAGCAGTTCTTC.

This chain uses TRBV25-1 with TRBJ2-3; the D gene is possibly TRBD2 (6 bases). Germline CDR1 and CDR2: MGHDK and SYGVNS. This CDR3 is built from 18 residues. Trimming stripped 1 base from V and 0 bases from J, with 17 bases between. CDR3 residues: CASSESGGAGPSTDTQYF. The CDR3 DNA sequence: TGTGCCAGCAGTGAATCGGGTGGGGCGGGACCTAGCACAGATACGCAGTATTTT.

The chain has TRBV15 and TRBJ2-3, with 7 nucleotides matching TRBD2. The V gene's germline CDR1 is LNHNV and CDR2 YYDKDF (reference sequence). CDR3 length: 14 residues. V shed 6 bases and J 4 bases; nucleotides not matched to a gene: 7. The CDR3 DNA reads as TGTGCCACCAGTCTAGCGGCTCAGGCAGATACGCAGTATTTT. It is translated as CATSLAAQADTQYF. Based on the CDR3 plus reference TRBV15 and TRBJ2-3, the full variable domain is DAMVIQNPRYQVTQFGKPVTLSCSQTLNHNVMYWYQQKSSQAPKLLFHYYDKDFNNEADTPDNFQSRRPNTSFCFLDIRSPGLGDTAMYLCATSLAAQADTQYFGPGTRLTVL.

The V gene is TRBV28, the J gene TRBJ2-7, with D possibly being TRBD2 (5 bases). Trimming cost V 3 bases and J 2 bases, with 14 bases left between them. Germline CDR1 reads MDHEN; CDR2 reads SYDVKM. The CDR3 spans 15 residues. CDR3 sequence: CASSFSRAGPYEQYF. The DNA for the CDR3 is TGTGCCAGCAGTTTTTCGCGGGCAGGACCCTACGAGCAGTACTTC.

The chain is built from TRBV10-3 and TRBJ2-2; 7 nucleotides match TRBD1. CDR3 size: 17 residues. With 7 bases clipped from V and 0 bases from J, the junction kept 11 bases outside the gene matches. Germline values: CDR1 ENHRY, CDR2 SYGVKD. The CDR3 coding sequence is TGTGCCATCAAGCCCAAAAGACAGGGAACGAACACCGGGGAGCTGTTTTTT. As protein: CAIKPKRQGTNTGELFF.

This chain joins TRBV19 and TRBJ2-5, with a weak D call TRBD2 (5 bases). The J call may be wrong; the DNA end is better matched by TRBJ2-7. The CDR3 has 14 amino acids. In germline, CDR1 is LNHDA, CDR2 SQIVND (reference sequence). The CDR3 DNA follows: TGTGCCAGTAGTATCGGCGAGGGCCTTTACGAGCAGTACTTC. This encodes CASSIGEGLYEQYF.

The chain couples TRBV27 to TRBJ2-7, with D uncertain. Germline V CDR1 and CDR2: MNHEY, SMNVEV (reference sequence). The V and J ends lost 8 bases and 1 base respectively, with 9 bases between them. CDR3 length: 12 residues. CDR3 in amino acids: CASGRRSYEQYF. The CDR3 nucleotides are TGTGCCAGCGGTCGGCGGTCCTACGAGCAGTACTTC.

The rearrangement uses TRBV19 and TRBJ1-2; D possibly corresponds to TRBD1 (6 bases). The V end was cut by 8 bases, the J end by 6 bases, with 22 bases between. The CDR3 totals 15 residues. Germline CDR1 reads LNHDA; CDR2 reads SQIVND (reference sequence). The CDR3 spells CASLDRTGRVNGYTF. The CDR3 nucleotides read TGTGCCAGTCTCGATCGAACAGGGAGAGTAAATGGCTACACCTTC. Full variable domain (rest looked up from reference TRBV19 and TRBJ1-2): DGGITQSPKYLFRKEGQNVTLSCEQNLNHDAMYWYRQDPGQGLRLIYYSQIVNDFQKGDIAEGYSVSREKKESFPLTVTSAQKNPTAFYLCASLDRTGRVNGYTFGSGTRLTVV.

The chain uses TRBV28 and TRBJ2-1; the D gene is possibly TRBD2 (5 bases). The CDR3 consists of 13 residues. Trimming removed 3 bases from V and 8 bases from J, with 11 bases in between. In germline, CDR1 is MDHEN, CDR2 SYDVKM. CDR3 amino acids: CASSFRLSDEQFF. CDR3 nucleotides: TGTGCCAGCAGTTTTAGACTATCGGATGAGCAGTTCTTC.